The clone carrying this TCR beta chain is medium-sized within its sample. As yet, its antigen is unknown. Data came from immunoSEQ multiplex PCR; TCRdb stores just in-frame clones and leaves some out. Among about 53,000 clones listed, less than 90% were seen once. The data derive from a study of OX40 agonist ivuxolimab in advanced cancers. Study-wide background: Eligibility admitted prior anti-PD-1, anti-PD-L1 or anti-CTLA-4 therapy; roughly 39% had some. Findings and limits, study-wide: Averaging showed that CD8+ T cells had more expanded clones than CD4+ did. Both CD4+ and CD8+ T cell populations in blood had undergone clonal expansion by week 6 at 0.1 to 3.0 mg/kg.

Blood sampling was done at baseline, cycle 4 day 1, and cycle 7 day 1. The V gene's germline CDR1 is SNHLY and CDR2 FYNNEI. V gave up 4 bases and J gave up 0 bases; unmatched junction bases: 6. The CDR3 spans 16 residues. Sequenced here: CD4+ or CD8+ T cells sorted from blood, sampled in a trial of the OX40 agonist ivuxolimab. This clonotype was obtained from an adult with an advanced solid tumor such as melanoma, head and neck, liver or kidney cancer. The chain has TRBV2 and TRBJ1-3, with 7 nucleotides matching TRBD1. The CDR3 sequence is CASSVKGASSGNTIYF. CDR3 sequence (DNA): TGTGCCAGCAGTGTTAAGGGGGCCAGCTCTGGAAACACCATATATTTT. Full variable domain (remainder filled in from reference TRBV2 and TRBJ1-3): EPEVTQTPSHQVTQMGQEVILRCVPISNHLYFYWYRQILGQKVEFLVSFYNNEISEKSEIFDDQFSVERPDGSNFTLKIRSTKLEDSAMYFCASSVKGASSGNTIYFGEGSWLTVV.